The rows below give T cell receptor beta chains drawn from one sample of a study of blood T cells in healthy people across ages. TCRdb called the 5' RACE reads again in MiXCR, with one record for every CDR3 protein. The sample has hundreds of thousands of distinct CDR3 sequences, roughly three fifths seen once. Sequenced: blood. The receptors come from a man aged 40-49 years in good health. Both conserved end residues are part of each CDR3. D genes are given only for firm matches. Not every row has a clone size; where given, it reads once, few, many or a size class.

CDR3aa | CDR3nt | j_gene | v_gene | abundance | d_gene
CSARVASGRYNEQYF | TGCAGTGCTAGAGTTGCTAGCGGGAGGTACAATGAGCAGTACTTC | TRBJ2-5 | TRBV20-1 | . | TRBD2
CASTLGGADSEQYF | TGCGCCAGCACCTTGGGAGGGGCTGATAGCGAGCAGTACTTC | TRBJ2-7 | TRBV4-1 | . | TRBD2
CASSLVGTGGKEAFF | TGTGCCAGCAGCTTAGTCGGGACAGGGGGTAAAGAAGCTTTCTTT | TRBJ1-1 | TRBV7-9 | few | TRBD1
CASSWTGTGANSPLHF | TGTGCCAGCAGTTGGACTGGGACAGGGGCAAATTCACCCCTCCACTTT | TRBJ1-6 | TRBV27 | . | TRBD1
CASMYVSGTGLRKQPQHF | TGTGCCAGCATGTACGTATCCGGGACAGGGCTTAGGAAACAGCCCCAGCATTTT | TRBJ1-5 | TRBV12-3/TRBV12-4 | few | TRBD1
CASSLRQGEAFF | TGTGCCAGCAGCCTTAGACAGGGTGAGGCTTTCTTT | TRBJ1-1 | TRBV6-6 | . | TRBD1
CASSLEAPRGKTQYF | TGTGCCAGCAGCTTAGAGGCTCCTAGGGGGAAGACCCAGTACTTC | TRBJ2-5 | TRBV7-2 | . | .
CASSLGFARGKNIQYF | TGTGCCAGCAGTTTAGGCTTCGCGCGGGGGAAAAACATTCAGTACTTC | TRBJ2-4 | TRBV27 | few | TRBD2
CASSRSRNTEAFF | TGTGCCAGCAGCCGCAGTCGGAACACTGAAGCTTTCTTT | TRBJ1-1 | TRBV7-9 | . | .
CATGGQQETQYF | TGTGCCACCGGAGGACAGCAAGAGACCCAGTACTTC | TRBJ2-5 | TRBV24-1 | few | .
CASTEGGSNSPLHF | TGTGCCAGCACTGAAGGGGGTTCGAATTCGCCCCTCCACTTT | TRBJ1-6 | TRBV6-1 | . | .
CASSPAGEQGEQYF | TGTGCCAGCAGCCCCGCAGGGGAACAGGGCGAGCAGTACTTC | TRBJ2-7 | TRBV7-3 | few | .
CASSWWTSGSNRGEQYF | TGTGCCAGCAGCTGGTGGACTAGCGGGAGTAATCGGGGCGAGCAGTACTTC | TRBJ2-7 | TRBV27 | . | TRBD2
CSAADGNQPQHF | TGCAGCGCTGCGGACGGAAATCAGCCCCAGCATTTT | TRBJ1-5 | TRBV29-1 | . | .
CASSLDPNLQETQYF | TGTGCCAGCAGCTTAGATCCTAACTTACAAGAGACCCAGTACTTC | TRBJ2-5 | TRBV7-2 | few | .
CASSLAFKDEQFF | TGTGCCAGCAGTTTAGCCTTTAAGGATGAGCAGTTCTTC | TRBJ2-1 | TRBV12-3/TRBV12-4 | . | .
CASKGPGSTDTQYF | TGTGCCAGCAAGGGTCCCGGCAGCACAGATACGCAGTATTTT | TRBJ2-3 | TRBV2 | . | .
CASSLPTGFEGYTF | TGTGCCAGCAGCTTACCTACAGGGTTTGAAGGCTACACCTTC | TRBJ1-2 | TRBV5-5 | . | .
CASGSTGEERYF | TGTGCTAGTGGTTCCACGGGAGAAGAGCGGTACTTC | TRBJ2-5 | TRBV12-5 | . | .
CASSPGGTETQFF | TGTGCCAGCAGCCCCGGTGGGACAGAGACCCAGTTCTTC | TRBJ2-1 | TRBV7-3 | . | TRBD1
CASSLGDGETQYF | TGTGCCAGCAGCTTAGGAGATGGGGAGACCCAGTACTTC | TRBJ2-5 | TRBV5-5 | . | .
CASSAGQGVNYGYTF | TGTGCCAGCAGCGCGGGACAGGGCGTTAACTATGGCTACACCTTC | TRBJ1-2 | TRBV9 | . | TRBD1
CASSRSDRFRVTQYF | TGCGCCAGCAGCCGTTCTGACAGGTTTCGGGTGACCCAGTACTTC | TRBJ2-5 | TRBV5-1 | many | .
CASSLVWRGSYNEQYF | TGCGCCAGCAGCTTGGTCTGGCGGGGCTCCTACAATGAGCAGTACTTC | TRBJ2-7 | TRBV5-1 | . | .
CSVNTDTQYF | TGCAGCGTGAACACAGATACGCAGTATTTT | TRBJ2-3 | TRBV29-1 | . | .
CASSYPRRLLNSNQPQHF | TGTGCCAGCAGTTACCCCCGGCGGCTTTTAAATAGCAATCAGCCCCAGCATTTT | TRBJ1-5 | TRBV28 | . | .
CASRNGQYNEKLFF | TGTGCCAGCAGGAACGGACAGTACAATGAAAAACTGTTTTTT | TRBJ1-4 | TRBV6-5 | . | .
CASGLVRASGDTDTQYF | TGTGCTAGTGGTTTGGTACGGGCTAGCGGAGACACAGATACGCAGTATTTT | TRBJ2-3 | TRBV12-5 | . | TRBD2
CSAKSGLSETQYF | TGCAGTGCTAAATCCGGACTTAGCGAGACCCAGTACTTC | TRBJ2-5 | TRBV20-1 | . | .
CATSPREGTEAFF | TGTGCCACCAGCCCTCGGGAGGGGACTGAAGCTTTCTTT | TRBJ1-1 | TRBV15 | . | .
CSASARQGLHNQPQHF | TGCAGTGCTAGCGCTCGACAGGGGCTTCACAATCAGCCCCAGCATTTT | TRBJ1-5 | TRBV20-1 | . | TRBD1
CSASRDSNQPRHF | TGCAGTGCTTCCAGAGATAGCAATCAGCCCCGGCATTTT | TRBJ1-5 | TRBV20-1 | . | .
CASSQRGPVGEQFF | TGTGCCAGCAGCCAAAGGGGGCCCGTTGGTGAGCAGTTCTTC | TRBJ2-1 | TRBV5-4 | few | TRBD1
CASSLQISDDEQFF | TGCGCCAGCAGCTTGCAGATCTCGGACGATGAGCAGTTCTTC | TRBJ2-1 | TRBV5-1 | . | .
CSARGAGESETQYF | TGCAGTGCTAGAGGGGCAGGGGAGTCGGAGACCCAGTACTTC | TRBJ2-5 | TRBV20-1 | . | .
CASISDSEGLNSPLHF | TGTGCCAGCATCTCGGACAGTGAGGGCCTTAATTCACCCCTCCACTTT | TRBJ1-6 | TRBV7-9 | . | .
CASSKGLTGPSSYEQYF | TGTGCCAGCAGCAAGGGGCTCACAGGGCCCAGCTCCTACGAGCAGTACTTC | TRBJ2-7 | TRBV6-1 | . | .
CASSLEQGSSDTQYF | TGCGCCAGCAGCTTGGAGCAGGGTAGTTCAGATACGCAGTATTTT | TRBJ2-3 | TRBV5-1 | . | .
CASSSRDRGLVDGYTF | TGTGCCAGCAGCTCACGGGACAGGGGGCTCGTTGATGGCTACACCTTC | TRBJ1-2 | TRBV7-9 | . | TRBD1
CASSLAGRDYGYTF | TGCGCCAGCAGCTTGGCCGGCAGGGACTATGGCTACACCTTC | TRBJ1-2 | TRBV5-1 | few | .
CASSPLAGYEQYF | TGTGCCAGTAGTCCATTGGCTGGGTACGAGCAGTACTTC | TRBJ2-7 | TRBV28 | . | .
CSAGAVETQYF | TGCAGTGCCGGGGCGGTGGAGACCCAGTACTTC | TRBJ2-5 | TRBV20-1 | . | .
CASSSPHAPNRFEQYF | TGTGCCAGCAGCTCCCCCCACGCACCGAATCGGTTCGAGCAGTACTTC | TRBJ2-7 | TRBV7-2 | . | .